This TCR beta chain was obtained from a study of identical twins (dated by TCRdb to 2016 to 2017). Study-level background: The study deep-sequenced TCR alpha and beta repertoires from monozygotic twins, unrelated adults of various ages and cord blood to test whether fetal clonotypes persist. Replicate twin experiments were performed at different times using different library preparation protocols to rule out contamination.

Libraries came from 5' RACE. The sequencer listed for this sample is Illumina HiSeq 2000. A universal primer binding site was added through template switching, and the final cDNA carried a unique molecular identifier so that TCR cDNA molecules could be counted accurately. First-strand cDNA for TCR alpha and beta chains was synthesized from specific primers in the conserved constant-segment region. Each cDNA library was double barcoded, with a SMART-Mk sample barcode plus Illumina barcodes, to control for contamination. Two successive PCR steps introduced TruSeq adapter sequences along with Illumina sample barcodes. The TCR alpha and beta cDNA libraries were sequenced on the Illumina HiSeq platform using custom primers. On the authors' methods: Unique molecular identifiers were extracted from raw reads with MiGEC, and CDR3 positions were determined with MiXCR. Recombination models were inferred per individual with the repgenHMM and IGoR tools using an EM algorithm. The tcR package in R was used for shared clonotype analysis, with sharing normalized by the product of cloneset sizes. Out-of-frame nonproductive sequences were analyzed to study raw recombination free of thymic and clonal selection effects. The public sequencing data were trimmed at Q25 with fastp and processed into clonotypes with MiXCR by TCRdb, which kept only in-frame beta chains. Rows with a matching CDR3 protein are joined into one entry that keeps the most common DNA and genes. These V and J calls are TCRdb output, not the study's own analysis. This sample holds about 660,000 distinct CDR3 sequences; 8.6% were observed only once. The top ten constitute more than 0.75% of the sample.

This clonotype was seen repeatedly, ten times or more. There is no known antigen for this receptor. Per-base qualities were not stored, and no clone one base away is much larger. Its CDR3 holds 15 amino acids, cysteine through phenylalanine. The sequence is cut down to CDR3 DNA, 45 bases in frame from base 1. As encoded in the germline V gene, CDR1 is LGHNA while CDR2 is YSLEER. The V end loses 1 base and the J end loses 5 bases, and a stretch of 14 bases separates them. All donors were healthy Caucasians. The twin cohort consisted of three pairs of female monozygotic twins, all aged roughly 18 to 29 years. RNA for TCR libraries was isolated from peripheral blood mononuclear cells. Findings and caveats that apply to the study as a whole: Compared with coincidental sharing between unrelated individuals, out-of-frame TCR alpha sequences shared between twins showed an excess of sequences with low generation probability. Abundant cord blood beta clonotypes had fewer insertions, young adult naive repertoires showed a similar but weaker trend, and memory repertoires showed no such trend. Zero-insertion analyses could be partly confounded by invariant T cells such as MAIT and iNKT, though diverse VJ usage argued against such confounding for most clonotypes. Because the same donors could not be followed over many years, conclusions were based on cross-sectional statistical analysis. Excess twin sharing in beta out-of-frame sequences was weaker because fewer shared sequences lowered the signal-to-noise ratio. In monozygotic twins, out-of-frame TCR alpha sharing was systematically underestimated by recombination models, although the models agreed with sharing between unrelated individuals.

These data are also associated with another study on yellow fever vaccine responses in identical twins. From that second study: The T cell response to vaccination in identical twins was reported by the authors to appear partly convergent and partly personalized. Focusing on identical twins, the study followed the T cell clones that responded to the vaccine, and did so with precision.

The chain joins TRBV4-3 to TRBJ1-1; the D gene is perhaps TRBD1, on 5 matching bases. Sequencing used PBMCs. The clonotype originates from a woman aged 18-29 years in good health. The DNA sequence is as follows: TGCGCCAGCAGCCAAGGTGTAGGGGTGGGAACTGAAGCTTTCTTT. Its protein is CASSQGVGVGTEAFF.